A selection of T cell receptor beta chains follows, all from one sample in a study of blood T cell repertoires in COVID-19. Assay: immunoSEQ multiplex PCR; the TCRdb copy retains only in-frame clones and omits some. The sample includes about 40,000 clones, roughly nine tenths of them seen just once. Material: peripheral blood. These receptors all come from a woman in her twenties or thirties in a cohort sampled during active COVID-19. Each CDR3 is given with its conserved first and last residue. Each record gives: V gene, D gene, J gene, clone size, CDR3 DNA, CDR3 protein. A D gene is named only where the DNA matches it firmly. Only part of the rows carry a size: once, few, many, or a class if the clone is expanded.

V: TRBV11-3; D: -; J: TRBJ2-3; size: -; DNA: TGTGCCAGCAGCTTTGGAGCCAGGGGAAGCACAGATACGCAGTATTTT; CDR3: CASSFGARGSTDTQYF
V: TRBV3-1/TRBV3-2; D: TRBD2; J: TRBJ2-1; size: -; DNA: TGTGCCAGCAGCCTTGGGCCGGGACTAGCGGGAGGAAGTGAGCAGTTCTTC; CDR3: CASSLGPGLAGGSEQFF
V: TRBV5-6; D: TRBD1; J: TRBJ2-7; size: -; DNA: TGTGCCAGCAGCTCCCTTAGGACAGGGTTCTACGAGCAGTACTTC; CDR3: CASSSLRTGFYEQYF
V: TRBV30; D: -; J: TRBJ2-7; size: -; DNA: TGTGCCTGGAGTGTCGACAGGCCCTACGAGCAGTACTTC; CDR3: CAWSVDRPYEQYF
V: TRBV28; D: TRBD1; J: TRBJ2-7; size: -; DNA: TGTGCCAGCAGACACCCGGGACAGGGGCCATACGAGCAGTACTTC; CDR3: CASRHPGQGPYEQYF
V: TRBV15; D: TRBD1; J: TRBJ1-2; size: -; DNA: TGTGCCACCAGCAAGGGACAGGGGGGGAACTATGGCTACACCTTC; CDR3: CATSKGQGGNYGYTF
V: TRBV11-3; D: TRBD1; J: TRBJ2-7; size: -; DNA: TGTGCCAGCAGATGGACAGGGGGCCACTACGAGCAGTACTTC; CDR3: CASRWTGGHYEQYF
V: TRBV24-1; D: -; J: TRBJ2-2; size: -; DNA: TGTGCCACCAGTGCTCTAGTGGGAGCTGGGGAGCTGTTTTTT; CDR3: CATSALVGAGELFF
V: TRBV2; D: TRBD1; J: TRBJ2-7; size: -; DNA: TGTGCCAGCAGCCTAACAGGGGGCGAGCAGTACTTC; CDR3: CASSLTGGEQYF
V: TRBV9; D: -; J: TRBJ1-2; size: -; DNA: TGTGCCAGCAGCGTGCTGGGAGGGGACTATGGCTACACCTTC; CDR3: CASSVLGGDYGYTF
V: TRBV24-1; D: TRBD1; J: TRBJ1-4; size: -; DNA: TGTGCCACCAGTGATTCTACAGGGGGCGTCGAAAAACTGTTTTTT; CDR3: CATSDSTGGVEKLFF
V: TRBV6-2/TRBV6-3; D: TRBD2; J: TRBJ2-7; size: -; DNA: TGTGCCAGCAGTAAAAACAGCGGGAGTTTTGAGTACTTC; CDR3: CASSKNSGSFEYF
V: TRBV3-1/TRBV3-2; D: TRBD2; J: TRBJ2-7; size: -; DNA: TGTGCCAGCAGCCAAGACCAACTAGCGGGAAGGTACGAGCAGTACTTC; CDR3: CASSQDQLAGRYEQYF
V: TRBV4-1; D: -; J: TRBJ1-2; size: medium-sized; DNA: TGCGCCAGCAGCCAGCCCACAGGCGCCGACTATGGCTACACCTTC; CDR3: CASSQPTGADYGYTF
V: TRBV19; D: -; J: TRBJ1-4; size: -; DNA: TGTGCCAGTAGTATCCTGGACAGTTCGAATGAAAAACTGTTTTTT; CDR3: CASSILDSSNEKLFF
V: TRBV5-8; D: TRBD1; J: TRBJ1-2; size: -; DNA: TGTGCCAGCAGCTTGGTGGGGACAGGGAACTATGGCTACACCTTC; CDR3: CASSLVGTGNYGYTF
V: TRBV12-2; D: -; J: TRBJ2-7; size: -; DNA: TGTGCAAGTCGCTCCCCAGCGGGTACCTCTCGCGGGGACTACGAGCAGTACTTC; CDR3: CASRSPAGTSRGDYEQYF
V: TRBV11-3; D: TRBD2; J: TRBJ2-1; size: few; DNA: TGTGCCAGCAGCTTTTCTAGCGGTGCCTGGAATGAGCAGTTCTTC; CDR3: CASSFSSGAWNEQFF
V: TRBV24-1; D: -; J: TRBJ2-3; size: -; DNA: TGTGCCACCAGTGGGGCCTTAGGCACAGATACGCAGTATTTT; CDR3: CATSGALGTDTQYF
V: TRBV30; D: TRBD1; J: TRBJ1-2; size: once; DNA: TGTGCCTGGAGTCCCATTGGGACAGTTCATAACTATGGCTACACCTTC; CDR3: CAWSPIGTVHNYGYTF
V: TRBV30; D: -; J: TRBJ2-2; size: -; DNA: TGTGCCTACCGCGGCGGGAACACCGGGGAGCTGTTTTTT; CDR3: CAYRGGNTGELFF
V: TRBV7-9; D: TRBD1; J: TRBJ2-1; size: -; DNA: TGTGCCAGCAGCTTACAGGGGGCCTACAATGAGCAGTTCTTC; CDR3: CASSLQGAYNEQFF
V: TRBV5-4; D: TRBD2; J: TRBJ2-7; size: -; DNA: TGTGCCAGCAGCTTGCCTGGACTAGGCGAGCAGTACTTC; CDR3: CASSLPGLGEQYF
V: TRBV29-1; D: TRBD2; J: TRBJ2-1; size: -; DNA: TGCAGCGTCGGGGGGACTAGGGACTCCTACAATGAGCAGTTCTTC; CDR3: CSVGGTRDSYNEQFF
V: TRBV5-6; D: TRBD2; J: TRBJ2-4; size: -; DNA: TGTGCCAGCAGCTTTACTACGGGACTAGCGGGCCTAGCCAAAAACATTCAGTACTTC; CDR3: CASSFTTGLAGLAKNIQYF
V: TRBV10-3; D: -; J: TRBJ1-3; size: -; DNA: TGTGCCATCAGTGCCAGTGAAAACACCATATATTTT; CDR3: CAISASENTIYF
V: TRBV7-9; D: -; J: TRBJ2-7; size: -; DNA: TGTGCCAGCAGCTTTGGAGGGACCTACGAGCAGTACTTC; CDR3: CASSFGGTYEQYF
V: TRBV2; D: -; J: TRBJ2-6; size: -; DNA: TGTGCCAGACCTAGCCACTCTGGGGCCAACGTCCTGACTTTC; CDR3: CARPSHSGANVLTF
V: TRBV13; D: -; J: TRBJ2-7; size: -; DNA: TGTGCCAGCAGCTTAGGGCCGGACAAGGGCGAGCAGTACTTC; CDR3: CASSLGPDKGEQYF
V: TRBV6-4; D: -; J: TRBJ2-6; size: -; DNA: TGTGCCAGCAGTGACTCGTCCGTAGGAGCTGGGGCCAACGTCCTGACTTTC; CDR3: CASSDSSVGAGANVLTF
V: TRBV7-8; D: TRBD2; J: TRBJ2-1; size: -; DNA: TGTGCCAGCAGCCCCTTAAGGGCGCGGGGAGGGGCCTACAATGAGCAGTTCTTC; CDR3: CASSPLRARGGAYNEQFF
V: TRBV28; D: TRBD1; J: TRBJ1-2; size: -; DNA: TGTGCCAGCAGTCTCCCCTCCGGGACAGGGAAATATGGCTACACCTTC; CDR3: CASSLPSGTGKYGYTF
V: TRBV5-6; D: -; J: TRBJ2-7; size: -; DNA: TGTGCCAGCAGCTTGGGTCGCGGATACTACGAGCAGTACTTC; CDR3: CASSLGRGYYEQYF
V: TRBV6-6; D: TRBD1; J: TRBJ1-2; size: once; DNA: TGTGCCAGCAGTTACTCCGGGACAGGGGACGGGTATGGCTACACCTTC; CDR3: CASSYSGTGDGYGYTF
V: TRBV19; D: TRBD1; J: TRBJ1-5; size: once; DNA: TGTGCCAGTAGCCTTCTTGACAGGGGTCAGCCCCAGCATTTT; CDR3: CASSLLDRGQPQHF
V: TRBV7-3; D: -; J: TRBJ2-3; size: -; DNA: TGTGCCAGCAGCTTAACCGGCACAGATACGCAGTATTTT; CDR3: CASSLTGTDTQYF
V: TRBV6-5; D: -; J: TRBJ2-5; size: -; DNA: TGTGCCAGCAGTCGCAACAGGGTACGGGAGACCCAGTACTTC; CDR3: CASSRNRVRETQYF
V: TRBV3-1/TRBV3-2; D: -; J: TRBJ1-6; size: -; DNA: TGTGCCAGCAGCCCCCACAGGGAGAGCTCCTATAATTCACCCCTCCACTTT; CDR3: CASSPHRESSYNSPLHF
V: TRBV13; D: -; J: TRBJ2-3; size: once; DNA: TGTGCCAGCAGCGCTCGGACAGCCGATACGCAGTATTTT; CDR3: CASSARTADTQYF
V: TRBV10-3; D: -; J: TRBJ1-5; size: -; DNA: TGTGCCATCGGCCATCAGCCCCAGCATTTT; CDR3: CAIGHQPQHF
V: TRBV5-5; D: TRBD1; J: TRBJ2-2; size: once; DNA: TGTGCCAGCAGCTTACGCGGGACAGGGGTGGCCGGGGAGCTGTTTTTT; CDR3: CASSLRGTGVAGELFF
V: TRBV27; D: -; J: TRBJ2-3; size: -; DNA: TGTGCCAGCAGTTTTCGGTACAGGGACACAGATACGCAGTATTTT; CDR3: CASSFRYRDTDTQYF
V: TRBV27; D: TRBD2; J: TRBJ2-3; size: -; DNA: TGTGCCAGCAGCACGGGACTAGCGGGAGGAACAGATACGCAGTATTTT; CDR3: CASSTGLAGGTDTQYF
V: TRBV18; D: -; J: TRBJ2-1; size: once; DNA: TGTGCCAGCTCACCGACGGACCGGGGTGAGCAGTTCTTC; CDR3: CASSPTDRGEQFF
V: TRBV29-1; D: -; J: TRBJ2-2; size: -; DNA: TGCAGCGTTGGGCCCGGGACTCGAACCGGGGAGCTGTTTTTT; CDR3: CSVGPGTRTGELFF
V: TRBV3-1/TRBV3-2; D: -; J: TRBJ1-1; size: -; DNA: TGTGCCAGCAGTCCGAGAGAGAACACTGAAGCTTTCTTT; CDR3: CASSPRENTEAFF
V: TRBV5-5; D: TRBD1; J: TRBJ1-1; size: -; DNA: TGTGCCAGCAGCCTATACGGGACAGTTGAAGCTTTCTTT; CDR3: CASSLYGTVEAFF
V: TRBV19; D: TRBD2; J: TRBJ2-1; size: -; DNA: TGTGCCAGTAGTATACGGCGGGAGGGGTCACGCAATGAGCAGTTCTTC; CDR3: CASSIRREGSRNEQFF
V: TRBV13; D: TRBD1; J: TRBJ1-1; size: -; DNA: TGTGCCAGCAGCCCTAGCCTCAGACAGGGGTTTTACACTGAAGCTTTCTTT; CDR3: CASSPSLRQGFYTEAFF
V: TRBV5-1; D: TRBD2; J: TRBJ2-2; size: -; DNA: TGCGCCACCAACGTGCGGGGGGAGAACACCGGGGAGCTGTTTTTT; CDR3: CATNVRGENTGELFF
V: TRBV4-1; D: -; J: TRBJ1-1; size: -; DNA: TGCGCCAGCAGCCAACAACCGAGGAACACTGAAGCTTTCTTT; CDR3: CASSQQPRNTEAFF
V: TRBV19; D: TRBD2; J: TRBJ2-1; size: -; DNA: TGTGCCAGTAGTCCTCTAGCGGGAGGGCCGAATGAGCAGTTCTTC; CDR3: CASSPLAGGPNEQFF
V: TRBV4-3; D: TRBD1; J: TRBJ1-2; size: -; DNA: TGCGCCAGCAGCCAACTGACAGGGATAAACTATGGCTACACCTTC; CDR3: CASSQLTGINYGYTF
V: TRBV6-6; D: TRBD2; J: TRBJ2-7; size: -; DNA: TGTGCCAGCAGTTACTCGATGAGCGGGACCTCCTACGAGCAGTACTTC; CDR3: CASSYSMSGTSYEQYF
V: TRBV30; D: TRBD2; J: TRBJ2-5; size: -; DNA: TGTGCTTATCGGCCTGGGAGGGGGACCCAGTACTTC; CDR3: CAYRPGRGTQYF
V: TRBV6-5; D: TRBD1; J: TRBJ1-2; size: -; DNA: TGTGCCAGCAGTTACGGCAGGGGGCTCTATGGCTACACCTTC; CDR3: CASSYGRGLYGYTF
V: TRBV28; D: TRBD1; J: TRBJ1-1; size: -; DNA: TGTGCCAGCAGTTTCGGACAGGGGCACACTGAAGCTTTCTTT; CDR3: CASSFGQGHTEAFF
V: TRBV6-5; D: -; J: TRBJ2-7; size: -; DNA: TGTGCCAGCAGTTTCGACAGTCCCCCCTACGAGCAGTACTTC; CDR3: CASSFDSPPYEQYF
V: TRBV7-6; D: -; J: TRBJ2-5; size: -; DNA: TGTGCCAGCAGCTCCTCGTGGGGAGGGGGAGAGACCCAGTACTTC; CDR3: CASSSSWGGGETQYF
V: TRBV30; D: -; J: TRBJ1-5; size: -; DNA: TGTGCCTGGAGTGTACTAGGGGGTGGCAATCAGCCCCAGCATTTT; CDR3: CAWSVLGGGNQPQHF